This T cell receptor (beta chain) originates from a study of CD8+ T cells in alopecia areata. In each case, RNA was isolated and then reverse transcribed into cDNA as the sequencing template. The table came from immunoSEQ multiplex PCR; TCRdb's copy has only in-frame clones and leaves some out. The data show about 120,000 clones, around 60% seen once. Treatment reported: oral pan-JAK inhibitor, 5-10 mg twice daily. This TCR was sampled from a human donor with alopecia areata. Sequenced material: CD4+ T cells sorted from blood, taken at week 4, from a patient treated with tofacitinib.

CDR3 sequence: CASTRMSSTNEKLFF. CDR3 DNA: TGTGCCAGTACCAGGATGAGCTCAACTAATGAAAAACTGTTTTTT. The chain couples TRBV19 to TRBJ1-4, with D unclear. The V end was cut by 7 bases, the J end by 0 bases, with 12 bases between. Germline CDR1 is LNHDA and CDR2 is SQIVND (reference sequence). The length of the CDR3 is 15 residues.